The clone carrying this T cell receptor beta chain showed up many times. Assay used: immunoSEQ multiplex PCR; TCRdb lists only in-frame clones, some missing. Altogether approximately 200,000 clones are present, 65% to 85% being singletons, with the ten largest covering approximately 3%. This record belongs to a study of blood T cell repertoires in COVID-19. The sequence derives from a woman in her 30s who had recovered from COVID-19. The source material was PBMCs or T cells enriched from blood (not recorded which).

The CDR3 here is CASRGRRGYEQYF. The CDR3 region has the DNA TGCGCCAGCAGGGGACGGAGGGGCTACGAGCAGTACTTC. The chain couples TRBV4-1 to TRBJ2-7; D may be TRBD2 (6 bases). Germline-derived CDR1 and CDR2 are MGHRA and YSYEKL. The germline V and J ends were trimmed by 6 bases and 3 bases, with 12 bases remaining between them. CDR3 length: 13 amino acids.